This entry is about one T cell receptor (beta chain). Its antigen is currently unknown. Naive CD8 isolation took CD45RO-negative cells positively selected for CCR7 and excluded terminally differentiated effector memory CD45RA+ cells. The sample comes from a study of shared clonotypes between healthy human individuals. Study-level results: Represented diversity (both genetic and exposure-history) was limited by the small number of donors.

Only in-frame clones appear in the TCRdb table, and some are missing; sequencing was by immunoSEQ multiplex PCR. Among hundreds of thousands of clones listed, approximately 96% were seen once. There are 19 residues in the CDR3. The V and J ends lost 0 bases and 2 bases, in that order; junction bases with no gene match: 12. Germline values: CDR1 MGHRA, CDR2 YSYEKL. The receptor was derived from a woman aged 25-40 years in good health. This chain uses TRBV4-1 with TRBJ2-3, with 9 nucleotides matching TRBD2. The sample consisted of naive CD8+ T cells sorted from blood. In DNA, the CDR3 is TGCGCCAGCAGCCAAGATCGGAGGGGCGGGAGGGCCGCCACAGATACGCAGTATTTT. This gives the protein CASSQDRRGGRAATDTQYF.